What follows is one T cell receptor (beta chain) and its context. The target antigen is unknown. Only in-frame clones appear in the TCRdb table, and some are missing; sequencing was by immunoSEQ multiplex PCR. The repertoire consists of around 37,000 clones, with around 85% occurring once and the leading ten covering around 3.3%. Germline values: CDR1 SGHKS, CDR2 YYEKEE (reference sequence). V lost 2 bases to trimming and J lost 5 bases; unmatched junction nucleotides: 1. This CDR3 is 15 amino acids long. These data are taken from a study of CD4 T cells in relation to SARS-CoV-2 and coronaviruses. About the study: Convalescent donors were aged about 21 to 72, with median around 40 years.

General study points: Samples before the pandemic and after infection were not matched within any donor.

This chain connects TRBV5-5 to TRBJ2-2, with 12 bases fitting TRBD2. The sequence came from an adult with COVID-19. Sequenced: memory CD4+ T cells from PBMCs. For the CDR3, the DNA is TGTGCCAGCAGCTTTGGACTAGCGGGAACCGGGGAGCTGTTTTTT. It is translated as CASSFGLAGTGELFF.